This T cell receptor beta chain was observed in a study of CD8 T cells in Susac syndrome. Negative isolation yielded CD4+ and CD8+ T cells, and FACS enriched TEMRA cells. After extraction with the RNeasy kit, 0.5 to 1 ug of the RNA was reverse transcribed using random hexamers. TCR beta CDR3 was amplified by immunoSEQ multiplex PCR. This amplification extended across 54 Vbeta and 13 Jbeta segments. From the immunoSEQ multiplex PCR reads, TCRdb called clonotypes with MiXCR, one entry per CDR3 protein. The sample carries some 200,000 distinct CDR3 sequences, about 95% recorded once. The receptor was isolated from a human donor in good health. The sequenced sample consisted of CD4+ T cells from PBMCs.

DNA for the CDR3: TGCAGTGCGTGGACTAGCGGGAGTGGAGAGCAGTACTTC. As protein: CSAWTSGSGEQYF. This chain joins TRBV20-1 and TRBJ2-7, with TRBD2 matching over 13 bases. The germline CDR1 and CDR2 sequences are DFQATT and SNEGSKA (reference sequence). V was pared by 6 bases and J by 7 bases, with 6 bases of the junction left unmatched. CDR3 size: 13 residues.